This entry concerns a single T cell receptor beta chain. This entry is derived from a study of T cell changes during pregnancy in multiple sclerosis. The assay was immunoSEQ multiplex PCR, and TCRdb's table has in-frame clones only and misses some. The sample shows more than 65,000 clones, about 89% of them seen only once. Trimming cost V 0 bases and J 4 bases; bases outside gene matches: 4. Germline-derived CDR1 and CDR2 are SGDLS and YYNGEE. This CDR3 has 15 residues. The material sequenced was peripheral blood, taken in the first trimester of pregnancy. The gene calls are TRBV9 and TRBJ1-3, with TRBD1 matching 7 bases. The source is a female donor with multiple sclerosis, enrolled in a pregnancy study. CDR3 protein: CASSVGQGRGNTIYF. The CDR3 DNA reads as TGTGCCAGCAGCGTAGGACAGGGTCGGGGAAACACCATATATTTT.